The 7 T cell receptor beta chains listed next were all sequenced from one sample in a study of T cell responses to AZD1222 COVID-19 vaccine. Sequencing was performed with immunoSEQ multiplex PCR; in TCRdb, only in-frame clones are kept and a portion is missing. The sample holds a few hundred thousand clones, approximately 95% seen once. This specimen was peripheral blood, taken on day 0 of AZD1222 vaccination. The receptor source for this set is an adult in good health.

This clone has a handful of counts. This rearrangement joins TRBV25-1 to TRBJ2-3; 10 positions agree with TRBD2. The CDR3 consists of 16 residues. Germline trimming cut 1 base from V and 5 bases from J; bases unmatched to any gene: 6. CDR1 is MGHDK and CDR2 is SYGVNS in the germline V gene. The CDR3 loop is CASSEWLAGGKDTQYF. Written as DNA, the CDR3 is TGTGCCAGCAGTGAATGGTTAGCGGGAGGCAAAGATACGCAGTATTTT.

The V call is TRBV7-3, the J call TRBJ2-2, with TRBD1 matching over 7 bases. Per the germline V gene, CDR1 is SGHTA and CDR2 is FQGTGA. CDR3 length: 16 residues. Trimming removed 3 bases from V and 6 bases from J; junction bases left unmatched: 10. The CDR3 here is CASSFDPGGYPGELFF. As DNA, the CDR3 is TGTGCCAGCAGCTTTGATCCAGGGGGTTATCCCGGGGAGCTGTTTTTT.

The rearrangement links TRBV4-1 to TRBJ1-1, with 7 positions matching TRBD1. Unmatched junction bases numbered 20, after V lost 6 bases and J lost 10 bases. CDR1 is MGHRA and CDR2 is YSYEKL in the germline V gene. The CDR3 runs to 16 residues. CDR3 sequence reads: CASSSRGAGTMKAAFF. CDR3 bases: TGCGCCAGCAGTTCCAGGGGGGCAGGGACGATGAAGGCAGCTTTCTTT.

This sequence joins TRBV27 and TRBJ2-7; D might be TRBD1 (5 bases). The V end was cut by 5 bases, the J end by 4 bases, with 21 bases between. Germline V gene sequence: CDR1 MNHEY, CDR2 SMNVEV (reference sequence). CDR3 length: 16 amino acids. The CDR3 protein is CASSGQGRRMVYEQYF. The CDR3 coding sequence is TGTGCCAGCAGTGGGCAGGGCAGGCGGATGGTATACGAGCAGTACTTC.

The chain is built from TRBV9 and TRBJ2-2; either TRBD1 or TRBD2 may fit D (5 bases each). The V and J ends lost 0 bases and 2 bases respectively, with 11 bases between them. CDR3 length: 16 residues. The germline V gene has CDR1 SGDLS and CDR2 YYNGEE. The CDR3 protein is CASSVEVGRNTGELFF. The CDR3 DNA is TGTGCCAGCAGCGTAGAAGTGGGACGCAACACCGGGGAGCTGTTTTTT.

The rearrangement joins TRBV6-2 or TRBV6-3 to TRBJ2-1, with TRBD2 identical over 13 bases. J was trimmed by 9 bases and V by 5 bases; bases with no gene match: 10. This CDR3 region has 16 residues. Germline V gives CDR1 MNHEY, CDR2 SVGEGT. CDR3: CASSHGLAGDGIEQFF. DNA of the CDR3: TGTGCCAGCAGTCACGGACTAGCGGGAGATGGTATTGAGCAGTTCTTC.

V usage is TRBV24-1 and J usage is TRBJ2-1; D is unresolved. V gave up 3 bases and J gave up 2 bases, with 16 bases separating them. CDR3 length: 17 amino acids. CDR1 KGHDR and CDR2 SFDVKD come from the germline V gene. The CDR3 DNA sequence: TGTGCCACCAGTGATCCCGCCGCGGCGCCTCCCTACAATGAGCAGTTCTTC. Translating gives CATSDPAAAPPYNEQFF.